This paragraph reports one TCR beta chain. The antigen remains unidentified. This CDR3 has 13 residues. Looked up from germline, CDR1 is ENHRY and CDR2 is SYGVKD. Trimming pared 10 bases from V and 2 bases from J, leaving 14 bases between. The data are from a study of beta chain features in type 1 diabetes. General study results and limits: Among all four CD4+ subsets, Type 1 diabetes patients had TCRB CDR3s that were moderately but significantly shorter.

CD4+ cells of the naive, central memory, regulatory and stem cell-like memory types were sorted via CD45RO/CCR7/CD25/CD127/CD95/CD27. Sort purity for all populations was recorded as exceeding 98%. The study reverse transcribed the entire isolated RNA, so it sequenced expressed TCRB transcripts. Naive, central memory and regulatory T cell samples averaged about 3.5 million reads. Only in-frame clones appear in the TCRdb table, and some are missing; sequencing was by immunoSEQ multiplex PCR. This sample has 810,000 or so clones, with around a sixth found just once. The sample was naive CD4+ T cells from blood. The TCR was taken from a young woman in good health. The rearrangement uses TRBV10-3 and TRBJ1-1; tentative D call: TRBD1 (6 bases). CDR3 residues: CATSRGDNTEAFF. DNA of the CDR3: TGTGCCACATCCAGGGGAGACAACACTGAAGCTTTCTTT.